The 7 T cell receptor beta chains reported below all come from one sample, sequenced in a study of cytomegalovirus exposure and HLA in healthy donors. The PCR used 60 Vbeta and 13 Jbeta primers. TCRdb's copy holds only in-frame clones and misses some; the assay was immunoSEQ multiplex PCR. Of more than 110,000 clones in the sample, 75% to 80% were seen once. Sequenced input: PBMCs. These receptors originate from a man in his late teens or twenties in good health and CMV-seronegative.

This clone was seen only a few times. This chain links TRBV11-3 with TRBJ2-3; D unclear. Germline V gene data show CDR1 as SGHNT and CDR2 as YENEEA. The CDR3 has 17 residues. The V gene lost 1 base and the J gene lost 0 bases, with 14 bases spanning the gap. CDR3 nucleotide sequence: TGTGCCAGCAGCTTAGTCCTGTTTTCCTCTAGCACAGATACGCAGTATTTT. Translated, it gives CASSLVLFSSSTDTQYF.

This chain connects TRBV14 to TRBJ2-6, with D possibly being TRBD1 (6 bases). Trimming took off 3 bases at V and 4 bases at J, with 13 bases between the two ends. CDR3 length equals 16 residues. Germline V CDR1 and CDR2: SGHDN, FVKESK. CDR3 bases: TGTGCCAGCAGCCAGAGACAGGCCTGGGGGGCCAACGTCCTGACTTTC. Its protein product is CASSQRQAWGANVLTF.

This chain's CDR3 is CASSIPPGLAGGTGDEQFF. The CDR3 DNA reads TGTGCCAGTAGTATCCCACCGGGACTAGCGGGAGGTACGGGGGATGAGCAGTTCTTC. This chain joins TRBV19 and TRBJ2-1, with 15 bases matching TRBD2. The CDR3 runs to 19 residues. From germline, CDR1 is LNHDA and CDR2 SQIVND (reference sequence). The V gene end was trimmed by 3 bases and the J gene end by 8 bases; junction bases not matched to a gene: 14.

The CDR3 DNA reads TGCGCCAGCAGCTTAACTACGCTGGAGCAGTACTTC. The encoded protein is CASSLTTLEQYF. The V gene is TRBV5-1, the J gene TRBJ2-5; no firm D call. Trimming took 2 bases from V and 11 from J, leaving 13 bases between them. CDR1 and CDR2 from the germline V gene are SGHRS and YFSETQ. This CDR3 is 12 amino acids long.

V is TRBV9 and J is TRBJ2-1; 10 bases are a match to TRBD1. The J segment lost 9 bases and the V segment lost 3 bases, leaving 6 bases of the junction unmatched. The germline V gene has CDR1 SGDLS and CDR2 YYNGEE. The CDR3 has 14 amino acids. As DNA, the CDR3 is TGTGCCAGCAGCGGACCGGGACAGGGGTCTGAGCAGTTCTTC. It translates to CASSGPGQGSEQFF.

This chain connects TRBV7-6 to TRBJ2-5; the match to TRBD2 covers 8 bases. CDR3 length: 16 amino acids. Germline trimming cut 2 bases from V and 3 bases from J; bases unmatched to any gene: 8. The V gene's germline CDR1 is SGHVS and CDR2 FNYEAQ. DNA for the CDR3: TGTGCCAGCAGCTTACCGCCGGGGGGGGACAAAGAGACCCAGTACTTC. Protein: CASSLPPGGDKETQYF. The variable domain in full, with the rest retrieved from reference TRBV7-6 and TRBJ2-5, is GAGVSQSPRYKVTKRGQDVALRCDPISGHVSLYWYRQALGQGPEFLTYFNYEAQQDKSGLPNDRFSAERPEGSISTLTIQRTEQRDSAMYRCASSLPPGGDKETQYFGPGTRLLVL.

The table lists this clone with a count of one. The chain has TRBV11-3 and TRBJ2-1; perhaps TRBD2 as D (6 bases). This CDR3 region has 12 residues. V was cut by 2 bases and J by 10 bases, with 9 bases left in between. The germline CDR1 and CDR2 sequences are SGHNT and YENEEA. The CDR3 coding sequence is TGTGCCAGCAGCTTATTTGCGGGGGAGCAGTTCTTC. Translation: CASSLFAGEQFF.